This TCR beta chain is from a study of blood T cell repertoires in COVID-19. Study-level background: The United States, Italy and Spain supplied acute and convalescent COVID-19 samples. In each case, the material was cDNA or gDNA derived from T cells, B-cell-depleted T cells, or PBMCs.

Germline V gives CDR1 MNHEY, CDR2 SVGAGI. V shed 6 bases and J shed 8 bases, with 17 bases lying between them. This CDR3 has 14 amino acids. In the study's own analysis: Researchers report that nucleated cell counts were estimated from reference gene primer amplification. TCRdb's copy holds only in-frame clones and misses some; the assay was immunoSEQ multiplex PCR. The V and J calls and clone size come from that table; D and trimming were worked out from the DNA. Of 80,000 to 95,000 clones in the sample, 88% were seen once. The receptor's source is a man in his 70s with acute or convalescent COVID-19. The chain employs TRBV6-5 and TRBJ2-4, with D tentatively TRBD2 (6 bases). The sequencing input was peripheral blood. The CDR3 DNA is TGTGCCAGCAGATTACGGACCAGGGAGGACATTCAGTACTTC. The encoded protein is CASRLRTREDIQYF.